Each of the 13 T cell receptor beta chains below was sequenced from the same sample in a study of blood T cell repertoires in COVID-19. Here immunoSEQ multiplex PCR was the method, and the copy in TCRdb shows in-frame clones only, minus some. The table includes 250,000 to 300,000 clones, 89% detected once. The sample taken for sequencing was peripheral blood. The receptors come from a woman between 35 and 50 years old who had recovered from COVID-19.

V gene TRBV5-1 combines with J gene TRBJ2-1; unclear D gene. Between the trimmed V and J ends, which lost 1 base and 7 bases, there was a span of 9 bases. The CDR3 covers 13 residues. CDR1 and CDR2 (germline): SGHRS, YFSETQ. CDR3 DNA sequence: TGCGCCAGCAGCTTGAAAGTCAGAAATGAGCAGTTCTTC. This gives the protein CASSLKVRNEQFF.

CDR3 sequence (DNA): TGTGCCAGCAGTCTGACAAGGAACTATGGCTACACCTTC. Its protein product is CASSLTRNYGYTF. The rearrangement links TRBV12-3 or TRBV12-4 to TRBJ1-2; D is undetermined. Deletions cut 5 bases from V and 2 bases from J, with 9 bases between. The CDR3 contains 13 residues.

The sample holds one count of this clone. The chain has TRBV19 and TRBJ1-1; 7 bases map to TRBD1. The V and J ends lost 6 bases and 4 bases, in that order; junction bases with no gene match: 14. CDR1 and CDR2 from the germline V gene are LNHDA and SQIVND (reference sequence). There are 16 residues in the CDR3. The CDR3 sequence is CASRGIGGQVGTEAFF. The CDR3 nucleotides are TGTGCCAGTAGGGGGATAGGAGGACAGGTAGGCACTGAAGCTTTCTTT.

The chain couples TRBV5-1 to TRBJ1-1; 10 bases fit TRBD1. The J segment lost 10 bases and the V segment lost 3 bases, leaving 9 bases of the junction unmatched. The CDR3 extends over 14 amino acids. The germline V gene has CDR1 SGHRS and CDR2 YFSETQ. CDR3 loop: CASSSGQGDSRAFF. CDR3 in DNA: TGCGCCAGCAGCTCCGGACAGGGGGATTCGAGAGCTTTCTTT. Combining the CDR3 with reference TRBV5-1 and TRBJ1-1 gives the whole variable domain KAGVTQTPRYLIKTRGQQVTLSCSPISGHRSVSWYQQTPGQGLQFLFEYFSETQRNKGNFPGRFSGRQFSNSRSEMNVSTLELGDSALYLCASSSGQGDSRAFFGQGTRLTVV.

J is TRBJ2-7 and V is TRBV12-5, with 9 bases fitting TRBD2. V lost 1 base to trimming and J lost 5 bases; unmatched junction nucleotides: 6. The V gene's germline CDR1 is LGHNT and CDR2 FRNRAP. The CDR3 is made up of 15 amino acids. As DNA, the CDR3 is TGTGCTAGTGGTTTGGGGTCACTAGCGGGTAACGAGCAGTACTTC. Its translation: CASGLGSLAGNEQYF.

This chain links TRBV19 with TRBJ1-1, with D unclear. Germline V gives CDR1 LNHDA, CDR2 SQIVND (reference sequence). Trimming left V 2 bases short and J 1 base short, with 17 bases between. The CDR3 covers 17 residues. The CDR3 nucleotides are TGTGCCAGTAGTATAAGGGTGAGGGCGAAATCGAACACTGAAGCTTTCTTT. Its protein is CASSIRVRAKSNTEAFF.

The chain recombines TRBV11-2 with TRBJ2-7; 7 bases match TRBD2. V shed 1 base, J shed 7 bases, and the junction held 4 bases outside the gene matches. The CDR3 sequence is 13 residues long. Germline V gives CDR1 SGHAT, CDR2 FQNNGV. The CDR3 region has the DNA TGTGCCAGCAGCTTAGGACTAGCTGAAGAGCAGTACTTC. It codes for CASSLGLAEEQYF.

A single count supports this clone. The chain joins TRBV7-2 to TRBJ2-5, with TRBD1 as a possible D gene (5 bases). V lost 1 base to trimming and J lost 5 bases, with 11 bases between them. Looked up from germline, CDR1 is SGHTA and CDR2 is FQGNSA. This CDR3 spans 14 amino acids. This chain's CDR3 is CASSLGFAGETQYF. CDR3 DNA sequence: TGTGCCAGCAGCTTAGGCTTTGCAGGGGAGACCCAGTACTTC.

This clone was found once. The rearrangement uses TRBV7-9 and TRBJ2-5; tentative D call: TRBD2 (6 bases). V was shortened by 3 bases and J by 2 bases, with 10 bases between the two germline ends. CDR1 and CDR2 from the germline V gene are SEHNR and FQNEAQ (reference sequence). This CDR3 has 14 residues. The CDR3 DNA sequence: TGTGCCAGCAGCTTGGGGACTGTTCAAGAGACCCAGTACTTC. As protein: CASSLGTVQETQYF.

This chain uses TRBV9 with TRBJ1-1; no clear D. V was pared by 2 bases and J by 3 bases, with 11 bases between. The CDR3 covers 14 residues. CDR1 is SGDLS and CDR2 is YYNGEE in the germline V gene. The CDR3 loop reads CASSVLARDTEAFF. The CDR3 nucleotides read TGTGCCAGCAGCGTTTTGGCCCGTGACACTGAAGCTTTCTTT.

The chain couples TRBV19 to TRBJ1-1; D may be TRBD1 (6 bases). In germline, CDR1 is LNHDA, CDR2 SQIVND (reference sequence). V lost 4 bases to trimming and J lost 2 bases, with 11 bases between them. The CDR3 is made up of 14 amino acids. CDR3 bases: TGTGCCAGTAGTAAGGACAGCCCAAACACTGAAGCTTTCTTT. Protein sequence: CASSKDSPNTEAFF.

The rearrangement joins TRBV10-2 to TRBJ2-7, with no clear D. This CDR3 region has 11 residues. V lost 7 bases, J lost 1 base, and 5 bases lay in between. Germline-derived CDR1 and CDR2 are WSHSY and SAAADI. CDR3 bases: TGCGCCAGCATGAGGTCCTACGAGCAGTACTTC. The encoded protein is CASMRSYEQYF.

This clone has only a few counts. J is TRBJ2-7 and V is TRBV10-1; TRBD2 matches at 7 bases. V gave up 0 bases and J gave up 6 bases; unmatched junction bases: 14. The V gene's germline CDR1 is WNHNN and CDR2 SYGVQD (reference sequence). There are 17 residues in the CDR3. CDR3 sequence: CASSESGERESLTEQYV. The CDR3 DNA follows: TGCGCCAGCAGTGAGTCTGGTGAGCGGGAAAGCTTAACCGAGCAGTACGTC.